The entry below gives a single T cell receptor (beta chain) sequence along with its context. Investigators spread the genomic DNA of each subset evenly over several immunoSEQ plates. Assay: immunoSEQ multiplex PCR; the TCRdb copy retains only in-frame clones and omits some. The sample includes some 2,500,000 clones, 93% of them seen just once. Germline CDR1 and CDR2: MNHEY and SMNVEV (reference sequence). Deletions cut 6 bases from V and 6 bases from J, with 14 bases between. This CDR3 has 13 residues. This entry comes from a study of shared clonotypes between healthy human individuals. The source is a man aged 18 to 29 in good health. Some clones in this sample may be carry-over from other donors' samples. The V call is TRBV27, the J call TRBJ1-1; perhaps TRBD1 as D (5 bases). Sequencing was performed on naive CD4+ T cells from PBMCs. Sample subset: CD45RA+ positively selected. For the CDR3, the DNA is TGTGCCAGCAGCCGAAAGGGGTTCGCTGAAGCTTTCTTT. Residues: CASSRKGFAEAFF.